One sample yielded the 23 T cell receptor beta chains listed below, sequenced in a study of blood T cell repertoires in COVID-19 (dated by TCRdb to 2018 to 2021). Libraries were built with the immunoSEQ multiplex PCR assay. TCRdb obtained this table from immuneACCESS and retained in-frame rearrangements with V and J assigned. These tables miss some clones; where compared with another copy, unresolved V genes account for less than half of the shortfall, and the remainder is unexplained. Counted in this sample were approximately 210,000 clones; roughly 90% of them appeared once. Of the sample, 1.9% falls within the top ten clones. Sequencing was done on a sample of peripheral blood. The receptors were gathered from a man aged 35-49 years with active or convalescent COVID-19.

CDR3 loop: CASSRNRAGQPQHF. CDR3 bases: TGTGCCAGCAGTCGAAACAGGGCAGGGCAGCCCCAGCATTTT. This rearrangement joins TRBV6-5 to TRBJ1-5; D is possibly TRBD1 (6 bases). The V end was cut by 5 bases, the J end by 7 bases, with 15 bases between. There are 14 residues in the CDR3. CDR1 is MNHEY and CDR2 is SVGAGI in the germline V gene.

V usage is TRBV28 and J usage is TRBJ1-6; D might be TRBD1 (5 bases). Per germline, CDR1 MDHEN and CDR2 SYDVKM. This CDR3 spans 15 amino acids. The germline V and J ends were trimmed by 6 bases and 5 bases, with 14 bases remaining between them. The CDR3 DNA sequence: TGTGCCAGCAGCCCGTCGGCGGGGGATAATTCACCCCTCCACTTT. This translates into CASSPSAGDNSPLHF. The full variable domain, completed using reference TRBV28 and TRBJ1-6, is DVKVTQSSRYLVKRTGEKVFLECVQDMDHENMFWYRQDPGLGLRLIYFSYDVKMKEKGDIPEGYSVSREKKERFSLILESASTNQTSMYLCASSPSAGDNSPLHFGNGTRLTVT.

The V and J genes are TRBV27 and TRBJ2-6, with D maybe TRBD1 (6 bases). Trimming cost V 3 bases and J 1 base, with 16 bases left between them. The CDR3 spans 18 residues. Germline V gene lookup returns CDR1 MNHEY and CDR2 SMNVEV (reference sequence). CDR3 in amino acids: CASSFVAGARSGANVLTF. The CDR3 DNA sequence: TGTGCCAGCAGTTTCGTTGCAGGGGCAAGGTCTGGGGCCAACGTCCTGACTTTC.

The sample holds a few counts of this clone. The chain is built from TRBV5-1 and TRBJ1-1, with TRBD1 identical over 7 bases. Germline CDR1 SGHRS, CDR2 YFSETQ. CDR3 length: 17 residues. Trimming removed 4 bases from V and 2 bases from J; junction bases left unmatched: 14. The CDR3: CASSRPDRALSNTEAFF. The CDR3 bases are TGCGCCAGCAGCCGACCCGACAGGGCCCTATCTAACACTGAAGCTTTCTTT. The whole variable domain, filled in from reference TRBV5-1 and TRBJ1-1, reads KAGVTQTPRYLIKTRGQQVTLSCSPISGHRSVSWYQQTPGQGLQFLFEYFSETQRNKGNFPGRFSGRQFSNSRSEMNVSTLELGDSALYLCASSRPDRALSNTEAFFGQGTRLTVV.

The gene calls are TRBV27 and TRBJ2-5, with D unclear. This CDR3 has 11 residues. V shed 3 bases and J shed 3 bases, with 2 bases lying between them. Germline CDR1 reads MNHEY; CDR2 reads SMNVEV (reference sequence). The CDR3 nucleotides are TGTGCCAGCAGTTTCGAAGAGACCCAGTACTTC. This encodes CASSFEETQYF.

V gene TRBV7-3 combines with J gene TRBJ1-3, with D tentatively TRBD1 (5 bases). The CDR3 totals 15 residues. The germline CDR1 and CDR2 sequences are SGHTA and FQGTGA. The V end lost 2 bases, the J end lost 0 bases, and 8 bases lay between the germline ends. The DNA of the CDR3 is TGTGCCAGCAGCTTAGCTGGGGCCTCTGGAAACACCATATATTTT. Translating it yields CASSLAGASGNTIYF. The full variable domain, rest sourced from reference TRBV7-3 and TRBJ1-3, is GAGVSQTPSNKVTEKGKYVELRCDPISGHTALYWYRQSLGQGPEFLIYFQGTGAADDSGLPNDRFFAVRPEGSVSTLKIQRTERGDSAVYLCASSLAGASGNTIYFGEGSWLTVV.

The chain carries TRBV2 and TRBJ1-6; D is undetermined. Germline lookup yields CDR1 SNHLY and CDR2 FYNNEI. The CDR3 is 14 amino acids. V was trimmed by 6 bases and J by 9 bases, leaving 15 bases between them. The CDR3 bases are TGTGCCAGCAGCGACGACCGGGTCAGTTCACCCCTCCACTTT. The encoded protein is CASSDDRVSSPLHF.

A single count supports this clone. The chain has TRBV5-1 and TRBJ2-3, with no clear D. CDR3 length equals 13 residues. Germline CDR1 is SGHRS and CDR2 is YFSETQ. V was pared by 3 bases and J by 6 bases, with 11 bases between. The CDR3 DNA sequence: TGCGCCAGCAGCTACGGTGGCAGGGATACGCAGTATTTT. This translates into CASSYGGRDTQYF.

The chain couples TRBV5-6 to TRBJ1-5; D gene uncertain. This CDR3 spans 15 amino acids. V lost 1 base and J 0 bases, leaving 8 bases between the germline ends. The germline V gene has CDR1 SGHDT and CDR2 YYEEEE. The CDR3 DNA reads TGTGCCAGCAGCTTGAGAGCTTTTAGCAATCAGCCCCAGCATTTT. This codes for CASSLRAFSNQPQHF.

The V gene is TRBV7-8, the J gene TRBJ2-2, with 14 bases that match TRBD2. V shed 5 bases, J shed 7 bases, and the junction held 9 bases outside the gene matches. CDR1 is SGHVS and CDR2 is FQNEAQ in the germline V gene. This CDR3 has 17 residues. The CDR3: CASSPGTSGRIDGELFF. DNA for the CDR3: TGTGCCAGCAGCCCGGGGACTAGCGGGAGAATCGACGGGGAGCTGTTTTTT. Supplemented by reference TRBV7-8 and TRBJ2-2, the full variable domain reads GAGVSQSPRYKVAKRGQDVALRCDPISGHVSLFWYQQALGQGPEFLTYFQNEAQLDKSGLPSDRFFAERPEGSVSTLKIQRTQQEDSAVYLCASSPGTSGRIDGELFFGEGSRLTVL.

The V gene is TRBV6-5, the J gene TRBJ2-7, with D perhaps TRBD1 (5 bases). The CDR3 is 14 amino acids. Trimming removed 5 bases from V and 0 bases from J, with 11 bases in between. Germline CDR1 MNHEY, CDR2 SVGAGI. The CDR3 is CASSQTVPSYEQYF. The CDR3 DNA sequence: TGTGCCAGCAGTCAGACAGTGCCCTCCTACGAGCAGTACTTC.

The rearrangement joins TRBV7-9 to TRBJ2-2; 10 positions match TRBD1. V was pared by 6 bases and J by 1 base, with 2 bases of the junction left unmatched. The CDR3 is 15 amino acids. Germline V gene data show CDR1 as SEHNR and CDR2 as FQNEAQ (reference sequence). CDR3 nucleotides: TGTGCCAGCAGTTGGGACAGGGGGAACACCGGGGAGCTGTTTTTT. Protein sequence: CASSWDRGNTGELFF.

The V call is TRBV10-3, the J call TRBJ2-1; D may be TRBD2 (5 bases). There are 12 residues in the CDR3. Looked up from germline, CDR1 is ENHRY and CDR2 is SYGVKD. Trimming stripped 3 bases from V and 8 bases from J, with 8 bases between. This CDR3 reads CAISDLAYEQFF. In DNA form, the CDR3 reads TGTGCCATCAGTGACCTAGCTTATGAGCAGTTCTTC.

The V call is TRBV28, the J call TRBJ2-7; 10 bases match TRBD2. The CDR3 is 15 residues long. The germline V gene has CDR1 MDHEN and CDR2 SYDVKM. The junction had 8 bases not matched to a gene; V was cut back by 5 bases and J by 4 bases. The CDR3 nucleotides read TGTGCCAGCAGTCCAGCGGGAGGGCCTGGGTACGAGCAGTACTTC. This encodes CASSPAGGPGYEQYF.

V and J are TRBV27 and TRBJ1-2, with D possibly matching TRBD1 (5 bases). CDR3 length equals 15 residues. Germline loops: CDR1 MNHEY, CDR2 SMNVEV (reference sequence). V was trimmed by 5 bases and J by 5 bases, leaving 18 bases between them. DNA for the CDR3: TGTGCCAGCAGTCCAACCGATGACAGAAATTATGGCTACACCTTC. Protein sequence: CASSPTDDRNYGYTF.

V gene TRBV19 combines with J gene TRBJ2-1; 9 bases map to TRBD1. This CDR3 spans 15 amino acids. Germline assignment: CDR1 LNHDA and CDR2 SQIVND (reference sequence). With V trimmed by 5 bases and J by 4 bases, 6 bases remained unmatched. CDR3: CASSFSGTGYNEQFF. The CDR3 region has the DNA TGTGCCAGTAGTTTCTCCGGGACAGGGTACAATGAGCAGTTCTTC.

The CDR3 DNA reads as TGTGCCAGCACCAGGGGACAGATACTCAATCAGCCCCAGCATTTT. It is translated as CASTRGQILNQPQHF. The chain joins TRBV28 to TRBJ1-5; TRBD1 agrees at 7 bases. The CDR3 loop spans 15 amino acids. V shed 7 bases, J shed 3 bases, and the junction held 9 bases outside the gene matches. Germline-derived CDR1 and CDR2 are MDHEN and SYDVKM.

The chain joins TRBV19 to TRBJ1-2; 11 bases match TRBD1. J was trimmed by 6 bases and V by 4 bases; bases with no gene match: 4. In germline, CDR1 is LNHDA, CDR2 SQIVND (reference sequence). The CDR3 loop spans 14 amino acids. As DNA, the CDR3 is TGTGCCAGTAGTAAGGACAGGGGGCAGCATGGCTACACCTTC. Amino acid sequence: CASSKDRGQHGYTF.

This chain joins TRBV5-4 and TRBJ1-4; D call uncertain. The germline V gene has CDR1 SGHNT and CDR2 YYREEE (reference sequence). This CDR3 is 16 amino acids long. Trimming left V 0 bases short and J 1 base short, with 10 bases between. The CDR3 protein is CASSLAARGTNEKLFF. CDR3 coding DNA: TGTGCCAGCAGCTTGGCCGCCCGAGGAACTAATGAAAAACTGTTTTTT.

This sequence joins TRBV2 and TRBJ2-3; maybe TRBD1 (6 bases). Germline CDR1 reads SNHLY; CDR2 reads FYNNEI. The CDR3 is 16 residues long. V was clipped by 5 bases and J by 0 bases, with 15 bases between them. Here the CDR3 reads CASSFGTNLSTDTQYF. In DNA, the CDR3 is TGTGCCAGCAGTTTTGGGACAAATCTTAGCACAGATACGCAGTATTTT.

This clone was observed once. V usage is TRBV5-1 and J usage is TRBJ1-4; D is possibly TRBD1 (5 bases). In germline, CDR1 is SGHRS, CDR2 YFSETQ. The CDR3 spans 15 residues. Trimming took 4 bases from V and 0 from J, leaving 10 bases between them. The CDR3: CASSHEGATNEKLFF. CDR3 nucleotide sequence: TGCGCCAGCAGCCACGAAGGGGCAACTAATGAAAAACTGTTTTTT.

The sample holds a few counts of this clone. The rearrangement joins TRBV2 to TRBJ1-5, with D tentatively TRBD1 (6 bases). Germline CDR1 SNHLY, CDR2 FYNNEI. V shed 4 bases and J shed 5 bases, with 12 bases lying between them. The CDR3 is 14 residues long. CDR3 DNA sequence: TGTGCCAGCAGTGGGATAGGGGGACATCAGCCCCAGCATTTT. It yields the protein CASSGIGGHQPQHF. The full variable domain, its missing parts supplied by reference TRBV2 and TRBJ1-5, is EPEVTQTPSHQVTQMGQEVILRCVPISNHLYFYWYRQILGQKVEFLVSFYNNEISEKSEIFDDQFSVERPDGSNFTLKIRSTKLEDSAMYFCASSGIGGHQPQHFGDGTRLSIL.

This clone occurred once. The chain employs TRBV2 and TRBJ1-5, with D maybe TRBD1 (6 bases). Trimming removed 8 bases at V and 9 bases at J, with 14 bases between. The CDR3 is made up of 12 amino acids. Germline V gene lookup returns CDR1 SNHLY and CDR2 FYNNEI. CDR3 loop: CASGSTGTPQHF. The CDR3 nucleotides are TGTGCCAGCGGGTCGACAGGTACGCCCCAGCATTTT.